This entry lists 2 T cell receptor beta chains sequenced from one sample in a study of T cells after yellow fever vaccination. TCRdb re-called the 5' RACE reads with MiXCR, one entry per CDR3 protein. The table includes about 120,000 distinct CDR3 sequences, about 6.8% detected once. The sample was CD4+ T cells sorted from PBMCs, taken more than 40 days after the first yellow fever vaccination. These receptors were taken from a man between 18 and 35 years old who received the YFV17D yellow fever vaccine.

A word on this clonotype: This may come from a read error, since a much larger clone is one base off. The CDR3 DNA reads TGCGCCAGCAGCCTCTGGACTAGCGGGGGGCTGAGCGCAGATACGCAGTATTTT. It translates to CASSLWTSGGLSADTQYF. V is TRBV5-1 and J is TRBJ2-3; 14 bases fit TRBD2. CDR3 length: 18 amino acids. J lost 4 bases, V lost 4 bases, and 11 bases had no gene match. Germline V gene sequence: CDR1 SGHRS, CDR2 YFSETQ.

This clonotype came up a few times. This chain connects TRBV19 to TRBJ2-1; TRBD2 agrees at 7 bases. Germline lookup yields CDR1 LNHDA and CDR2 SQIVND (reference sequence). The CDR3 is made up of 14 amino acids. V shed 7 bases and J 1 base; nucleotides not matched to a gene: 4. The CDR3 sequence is CASIPSGSYNEQFF. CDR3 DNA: TGTGCCAGTATCCCTAGCGGTTCCTACAATGAGCAGTTCTTC.